A selection of T cell receptor beta chains follows, all from one sample in a study of identical twins. TCRdb used MiXCR to reprocess the 5' RACE reads, holding one entry per CDR3 protein. The data contain 350,000 or so distinct CDR3 sequences, 9% to 15% of them singletons. The sample also formed part of further work on yellow fever vaccine responses in identical twins.

The sample taken for sequencing was CD8+ T cells sorted from blood. These receptors were obtained from a woman between 18 and 29 years old in good health. Both conserved end residues are part of each CDR3. The D gene is left open where the match is weak. The size of a clone is reported for some rows only, either as once, few or many, or as a class for expanded clones.

d_call: TRBD1
v_call: TRBV2
j_call: TRBJ1-1
clone_size: .
cdr3_nt: TGTGCCAGCAGTGAAGTAGGGGGCATGAACACTGAAGCTTTCTTT
cdr3_aa: CASSEVGGMNTEAFF

d_call: TRBD2
v_call: TRBV27
j_call: TRBJ2-5
clone_size: few
cdr3_nt: TGTGCCAGCAGTCCTATTTCCCCGGGACTAGCGTCGAAAGAGACCCAGTACTTC
cdr3_aa: CASSPISPGLASKETQYF

d_call: .
v_call: TRBV25-1
j_call: TRBJ2-5
clone_size: .
cdr3_nt: TGTGCCAGCAGTGAAGTAACAGCGTACCAAGAGACCCAGTACTTC
cdr3_aa: CASSEVTAYQETQYF

d_call: TRBD2
v_call: TRBV20-1
j_call: TRBJ2-3
clone_size: .
cdr3_nt: TGCAGTGCTAGACTTCAGGGGACTAGCGTTAGCACAGATACGCAGTATTTT
cdr3_aa: CSARLQGTSVSTDTQYF

d_call: .
v_call: TRBV4-1
j_call: TRBJ1-2
clone_size: few
cdr3_nt: TGCGCCAGCAGCCAACCTGGACGGAACTATGGCTACACCTTC
cdr3_aa: CASSQPGRNYGYTF

d_call: .
v_call: TRBV29-1
j_call: TRBJ2-3
clone_size: few
cdr3_nt: TGCAGCACATACGGGTCCAGGGTTGGAGATACGCAGTATTTT
cdr3_aa: CSTYGSRVGDTQYF

d_call: TRBD2
v_call: TRBV4-1
j_call: TRBJ2-7
clone_size: many
cdr3_nt: TGCGCCAGCAGCCAGGAACGTCTAGCGGGAGACCTAACCTACGAGCAGTACTTC
cdr3_aa: CASSQERLAGDLTYEQYF

d_call: TRBD2
v_call: TRBV4-2
j_call: TRBJ2-7
clone_size: few
cdr3_nt: TGTGCCAGCAGCCCAGGACTAGCGGGGGAGATCGAGCAGTACTTC
cdr3_aa: CASSPGLAGEIEQYF

d_call: TRBD2
v_call: TRBV20-1
j_call: TRBJ2-7
clone_size: .
cdr3_nt: TGCAGTGCTACCCCACTAGCGGGAGTGAACGAGCAGTACTTC
cdr3_aa: CSATPLAGVNEQYF

d_call: .
v_call: TRBV20-1
j_call: TRBJ2-3
clone_size: few
cdr3_nt: TGCAGTGCCCATGGGGGGCCTGTAAAGACAGATACGCAGTATTTT
cdr3_aa: CSAHGGPVKTDTQYF

d_call: .
v_call: TRBV6-1
j_call: TRBJ1-1
clone_size: .
cdr3_nt: TGTGCCACCTCTGACGGAACCAACACTGAAGCTTTCTTT
cdr3_aa: CATSDGTNTEAFF

d_call: TRBD2
v_call: TRBV27
j_call: TRBJ2-5
clone_size: many
cdr3_nt: TGTGCCAGCAGTTTGTTAGCGGGAGAAGAGACCCAGTACTTC
cdr3_aa: CASSLLAGEETQYF

d_call: .
v_call: TRBV4-1
j_call: TRBJ1-1
clone_size: many
cdr3_nt: TGCGCCAGCAGCCAACAAACACAGGGATCCACTGAAGCTTTCTTT
cdr3_aa: CASSQQTQGSTEAFF

d_call: TRBD2
v_call: TRBV6-1
j_call: TRBJ2-1
clone_size: .
cdr3_nt: TGTGCCAGCAGCCTAAACCAACTAGCGTTCGACATTAATGAGCAGTTCTTC
cdr3_aa: CASSLNQLAFDINEQFF

d_call: .
v_call: TRBV5-1
j_call: TRBJ2-4
clone_size: .
cdr3_nt: TGCGCCAGCAGCCCCCTTGGGTTGGGTGTCGCCAAAAACATTCAGTACTTC
cdr3_aa: CASSPLGLGVAKNIQYF

d_call: .
v_call: TRBV5-5
j_call: TRBJ2-4
clone_size: many
cdr3_nt: TGTGCCAGCAGCCCTGAGAGGGTTGGGTACATTCAGTACTTC
cdr3_aa: CASSPERVGYIQYF

d_call: TRBD2
v_call: TRBV28
j_call: TRBJ2-7
clone_size: few
cdr3_nt: TGTGCCAGCAGTTATAGCGGGAGGGACGAGCAGTACTTC
cdr3_aa: CASSYSGRDEQYF